This T cell receptor (beta chain) was sequenced during a study of CDR3 diversity in severe acne. This clonotype has at least ten counts. Trimming cost V 3 bases and J 0 bases, with 10 bases left between them. This CDR3 is 14 amino acids long. From germline, CDR1 is SGHTS and CDR2 YDEGEE. TCRdb re-called the PCR reads with MiXCR, one entry per CDR3 protein. In the table there are roughly 79,000 distinct CDR3 sequences, around 50% of which are singletons. The chain is built from TRBV5-8 and TRBJ2-7; no firm D call. This TCR came from a male donor with severe acne vulgaris. Sequenced sample: blood. DNA of the CDR3: TGTGCCAGCAGCTACGACTTGAGCTCCTACGAGCAGTACTTC. Its protein is CASSYDLSSYEQYF.